Shown below are 4 T cell receptor beta chains from a single sample sequenced in a study of TIL therapy for anti-PD-1-resistant metastatic lung cancer. Time point meaning: pre-treatment sample, taken before nivolumab and TIL therapy. Sequencing used immunoSEQ v3. The protocol was immunoSEQ multiplex PCR, while the TCRdb copy is restricted to in-frame clones and leaves out a portion. The sample lists tens of thousands of clones, around 79% occurring once. This specimen was blood, taken at baseline. Every receptor here comes from a person between 30 and 79 years old with non-small cell lung cancer.

The chain has TRBV28 and TRBJ2-3, with D perhaps matching TRBD1 (6 bases). CDR1 is MDHEN and CDR2 is SYDVKM in the germline V gene. V lost 5 bases and J 2 bases, leaving 14 bases between the germline ends. The CDR3 length is 15 residues. DNA of the CDR3: TGTGCCAGCAGTCCCCCGTGGGGGCTCACAGATACGCAGTATTTT. Amino acid sequence: CASSPPWGLTDTQYF. The variable domain in full, completed from reference TRBV28 and TRBJ2-3, reads DVKVTQSSRYLVKRTGEKVFLECVQDMDHENMFWYRQDPGLGLRLIYFSYDVKMKEKGDIPEGYSVSREKKERFSLILESASTNQTSMYLCASSPPWGLTDTQYFGPGTRLTVL.

V is TRBV28 and J is TRBJ1-2; TRBD1 might be the D (6 bases). CDR1 is MDHEN and CDR2 is SYDVKM in the germline V gene. The CDR3 length is 14 residues. The V end lost 2 bases, the J end lost 4 bases, and 11 bases lay between the germline ends. The CDR3 loop is CASSLIGRGYGYTF. CDR3 DNA: TGTGCCAGCAGTTTAATTGGCAGGGGCTATGGCTACACCTTC.

This clone was counted only a few times. The chain carries TRBV7-9 and TRBJ2-1; TRBD2 aligns across 9 bases. The V gene end was trimmed by 3 bases and the J gene end by 0 bases; junction bases not matched to a gene: 6. Germline V gene sequence: CDR1 SEHNR, CDR2 FQNEAQ (reference sequence). The CDR3 length is 17 residues. The CDR3 sequence: CASSLSSGSLSYNEQFF. CDR3 nucleotide sequence: TGTGCCAGCAGCTTGAGTAGCGGGAGTCTCTCCTACAATGAGCAGTTCTTC.

The rearrangement links TRBV9 to TRBJ2-1; the D gene is possibly TRBD1 (5 bases). V dropped 0 bases and J dropped 0 bases, with 16 bases sitting between them. Germline-derived CDR1 and CDR2 are SGDLS and YYNGEE. This CDR3 has 18 residues. CDR3 loop: CASSVATTAGLSYNEQFF. For the CDR3, the DNA is TGTGCCAGCAGCGTAGCTACCACGGCAGGGCTCTCCTACAATGAGCAGTTCTTC.